Listed below are T cell receptor beta chains from one sample, sequenced in a study of graft-versus-host responses after intestinal transplantation. Their specific antigens are unknown. Produced via immunoSEQ multiplex PCR; TCRdb's table is partial and in-frame only. Among fewer than 90,000 clones, roughly 93% were seen once, and the ten largest hold about 0.2%. This specimen was unstimulated CD4+ T cells sorted from spleen or lymph node cells, taken before transplant. These receptors all come from a human donor who was the organ donor for an intestinal transplant. CDR3s leave out the opening cysteine and the closing phenylalanine or tryptophan. Some rows have no size entry. The others give once, few or many, or a class for an expanded clone.

clone_size j_call v_call cdr3_aa
. TRBJ2-7 TRBV18 ASSPRGSGGAATYEQY
. TRBJ1-2 TRBV11-1 ASSMDRGLSGYT
. TRBJ1-2 TRBV7-3 ASSLNGGSNYGYT
. TRBJ1-1 TRBV5-1 ASSLDSHTEAF
. TRBJ2-3 TRBV5-1 ASSFGGGTDTQY
. TRBJ1-2 TRBV6-1 ASSEAGGWDGYT
. TRBJ1-6 TRBV7-9 ASSSRAENSPLH
once TRBJ1-1 TRBV30 AWSGGTGRGAF
. TRBJ1-2 TRBV5-4 ASSATNYGYT
. TRBJ2-3 TRBV19 ASNGGSSTDTQY
. TRBJ1-5 TRBV11-3 ASSLAVLGGNNQPQH
. TRBJ2-7 TRBV5-1 ASSLGSGGSYEQY
. TRBJ2-1 TRBV19 ASSIAMGLAGGAEQF
. TRBJ2-3 TRBV9 ASSVSTDRGGGTQY
. TRBJ2-1 TRBV7-9 ASSLKRSSRPNNEQF
once TRBJ2-3 TRBV7-9 ASRLAYTDTQY
few TRBJ2-7 TRBV28 ASSLLAGGHEQY
. TRBJ2-5 TRBV29-1 SVEQGGKTQY
. TRBJ2-7 TRBV7-9 ASSPHVTKPYEQY
. TRBJ2-3 TRBV5-1 ASSLAGGPLGTDTQY
. TRBJ2-1 TRBV6-6 ASSVAGGLNEQF
. TRBJ1-3 TRBV7-2 ASSWMTDSGNTIY
. TRBJ1-4 TRBV30 AWSQLDRGSEKLF
. TRBJ2-4 TRBV28 ASSPGQSIQY
. TRBJ1-2 TRBV5-1 ASSLGQGDGYT
. TRBJ1-5 TRBV27 ASSPSTGGQPQH
. TRBJ1-3 TRBV28 ASSQTIRSSGNTIY
once TRBJ2-7 TRBV5-1 ASSLVRGGSHEQY
. TRBJ1-1 TRBV5-5 ASSLGPLNTEAF